Listed here is a single TCR beta chain. Only in-frame clones appear in the TCRdb table, and some are missing; sequencing was by immunoSEQ multiplex PCR. Of under 100,000 clones detected, around 75% appear once; the ten largest clones hold roughly 24%. This CDR3 spans 13 amino acids. CDR1 and CDR2 from the germline V gene are MNHEY and SVGAGI. V lost 4 bases and J lost 5, with 8 bases in between. This sample was included in a study of CD8 T cell repertoires and HIV-1 epitope variants. About the research overall: T cells were stimulated with Twenty-five Gag and Nef peptides separately.

This chain joins TRBV6-5 and TRBJ2-2; D is unresolved. The source is a male donor with HIV. The specimen sequenced was uncultured baseline CD8+ T cells from peripheral blood mononuclear cells (PBMCs). The CDR3 bases are TGTGCCAGCAGTTCCAAGGGAACCGGGGAGCTGTTTTTT. This codes for CASSSKGTGELFF.